This TCR beta chain was captured by sequencing in a study of CD8 T cells in ankylosing spondylitis. One entry per CDR3 protein results from TCRdb running MiXCR on the 5' RACE reads. The data contain 150,000 to 200,000 distinct CDR3 sequences, roughly 30% of them singletons. This CDR3 spans 13 amino acids. V was pared by 1 base and J by 4 bases, with 8 bases between. Looked up from germline, CDR1 is LGHNA and CDR2 is YNFKEQ. The sample was synovial fluid, either unsorted or a sorted T cell fraction (not recorded which). The chain couples TRBV4-2 to TRBJ2-7, with D possibly being TRBD1 (6 bases). The TCR originated in a male donor with ankylosing spondylitis. CDR3 nucleotide sequence: TGTGCCAGCAGCCAAGGGACAGATTACGAGCAGTACTTC. Protein product: CASSQGTDYEQYF.